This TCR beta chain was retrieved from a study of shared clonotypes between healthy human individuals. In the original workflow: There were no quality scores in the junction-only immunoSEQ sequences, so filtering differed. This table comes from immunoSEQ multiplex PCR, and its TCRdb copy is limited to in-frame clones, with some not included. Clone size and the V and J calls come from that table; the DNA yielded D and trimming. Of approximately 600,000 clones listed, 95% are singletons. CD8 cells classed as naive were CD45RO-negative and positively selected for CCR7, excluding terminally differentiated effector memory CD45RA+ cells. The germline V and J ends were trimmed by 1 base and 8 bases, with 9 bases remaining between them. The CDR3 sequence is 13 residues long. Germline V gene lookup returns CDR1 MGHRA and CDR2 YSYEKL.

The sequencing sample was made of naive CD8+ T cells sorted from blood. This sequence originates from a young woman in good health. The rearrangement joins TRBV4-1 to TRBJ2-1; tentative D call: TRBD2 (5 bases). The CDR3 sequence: CASSQVGGYEQFF. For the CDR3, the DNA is TGCGCCAGCAGCCAAGTTGGAGGATATGAGCAGTTCTTC.